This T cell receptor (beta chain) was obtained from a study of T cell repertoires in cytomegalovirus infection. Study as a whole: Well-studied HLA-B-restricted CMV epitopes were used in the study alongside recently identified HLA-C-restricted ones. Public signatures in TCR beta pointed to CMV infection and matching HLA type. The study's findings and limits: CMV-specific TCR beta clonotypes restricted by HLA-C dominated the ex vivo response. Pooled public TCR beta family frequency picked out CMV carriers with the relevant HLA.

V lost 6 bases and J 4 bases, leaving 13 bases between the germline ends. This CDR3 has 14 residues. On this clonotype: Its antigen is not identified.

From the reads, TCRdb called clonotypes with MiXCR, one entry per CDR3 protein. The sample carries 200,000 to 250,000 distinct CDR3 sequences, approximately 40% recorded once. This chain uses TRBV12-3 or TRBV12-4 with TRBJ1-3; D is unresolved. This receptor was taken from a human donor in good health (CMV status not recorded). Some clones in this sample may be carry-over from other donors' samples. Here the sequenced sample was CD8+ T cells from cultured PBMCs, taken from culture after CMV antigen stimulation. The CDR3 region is CASSPTSSGNTIYF. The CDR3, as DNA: TGTGCCAGCAGCCCTACATCCTCCGGAAACACCATATATTTT.